The clone carrying this TCR beta chain has a single count. What it recognizes is unknown. The entry originates in a study of cytomegalovirus exposure and HLA in healthy donors. Study-wide results and caveats: Some public TCRs appeared in many individuals, while most sequences were rare.

Vbeta (60) and Jbeta (13) primers were used in the PCR. The table came from immunoSEQ multiplex PCR; TCRdb's copy has only in-frame clones and leaves some out. Among about 89,000 clones, around 77% were seen once, and the ten largest hold less than 4.5%. The sequencing input was PBMCs. This clonotype originated in a man aged 30 to 45 in good health and CMV-seronegative.

CDR3 nucleotide sequence: TGTGCCAGCAGTCTGACAGGGATAATCTATGGCTACACCTTC. It is translated as CASSLTGIIYGYTF. The V and J genes are TRBV28 and TRBJ1-2; 7 nucleotides match TRBD1. With 5 bases clipped from V and 4 bases from J, the junction kept 7 bases outside the gene matches. The length of the CDR3 is 14 residues. Germline CDR1 is MDHEN and CDR2 is SYDVKM.